These 23 T cell receptor beta chains share one sample of origin, sequenced in a study of tumour-infiltrating T cells in Burkitt lymphoma. Here immunoSEQ multiplex PCR was the method, and the copy in TCRdb shows in-frame clones only, minus some. Seen here are roughly 940 clones, around 13% observed once, and the top ten hold about 39%. Sequencing was performed on tumor tissue. These TCRs come from a human donor with diffuse large B-cell lymphoma.

This clone was counted a few times. The chain employs TRBV16 and TRBJ2-7; unclear D gene. CDR1 is KGHSY and CDR2 is FQNENV in the germline V gene. The germline V and J ends were trimmed by 1 base and 0 bases, with 7 bases remaining between them. This CDR3 has 14 residues. CDR3 nucleotides: TGTGCCAGCAGCCAATTTGGTCGCTCCTACGAGCAGTACTTC. This sequence encodes CASSQFGRSYEQYF.

This clone showed up just a few times. The V gene is TRBV29-1, the J gene TRBJ2-1, with 8 nucleotides matching TRBD2. Losses at the gene ends were 7 bases for V and 2 bases for J; bases not matched to a gene: 7. CDR3 length: 14 residues. Germline V gene lookup returns CDR1 SQVTM and CDR2 ANQGSEA. The CDR3 nucleotides are TGCAGCGCGTCCCGGGAGGGGGCCTACAATGAGCAGTTCTTC. This encodes CSASREGAYNEQFF.

The chain couples TRBV4-1 to TRBJ2-1, with 11 bases aligning to TRBD2. The CDR3 totals 15 residues. With V trimmed by 5 bases and J by 1 base, 1 base remained unmatched. Germline V gene sequence: CDR1 MGHRA, CDR2 YSYEKL. CDR3 residues: CASSIAGGSYNEQFF. Here the CDR3 DNA reads TGCGCCAGCAGCATAGCGGGAGGGTCCTACAATGAGCAGTTCTTC.

The V and J genes are TRBV5-6 and TRBJ1-1; D not resolved. The CDR3 is made up of 13 amino acids. Trimming shortened V by 0 bases and J by 12 bases, and 15 bases separated the two germline ends. Germline loops: CDR1 SGHDT, CDR2 YYEEEE. CDR3 in DNA: TGTGCCAGCAGCTTGGAGTGGGCAGCCGAAACTTTCTTT. Translated, it gives CASSLEWAAETFF.

In DNA form, the CDR3 reads TGTGCCAGCAGTTTCCGTCGCTATGGCTACACCTTC. Translated, it gives CASSFRRYGYTF. The V call is TRBV28, the J call TRBJ1-2; unclear D gene. This CDR3 has 12 residues. CDR1 is MDHEN and CDR2 is SYDVKM in the germline V gene. With 3 bases removed from V and 4 bases from J, the gap between germline ends came to 6 bases.

The J gene is TRBJ2-3, the V gene TRBV2; the match to TRBD2 covers 7 bases. CDR3 size: 11 residues. Germline lookup yields CDR1 SNHLY and CDR2 FYNNEI. The V segment lost 8 bases and the J segment 4 bases; nucleotides outside the gene matches: 0. The CDR3 region has the DNA TGTGCCAGCGGGAGGGCAGATACGCAGTATTTT. It codes for CASGRADTQYF.

This rearrangement joins TRBV5-1 to TRBJ2-3; D unclear. Trimming shortened V by 2 bases and J by 5 bases, and 6 bases separated the two germline ends. The CDR3 consists of 12 residues. Germline values: CDR1 SGHRS, CDR2 YFSETQ. The CDR3 coding sequence is TGCGCCAGCAGCTTATATGGAGATACGCAGTATTTT. It encodes CASSLYGDTQYF.

V and J are TRBV27 and TRBJ1-2; the D gene is possibly TRBD1 (6 bases). There are 14 residues in the CDR3. Trimming shortened V by 7 bases and J by 4 bases, and 16 bases separated the two germline ends. The V gene's germline CDR1 is MNHEY and CDR2 SMNVEV (reference sequence). The CDR3 bases are TGTGCCAGCACCGCAACACAGGGCCGCTATGGCTACACCTTC. Translation: CASTATQGRYGYTF.

This clone is large by share. This chain links TRBV2 with TRBJ2-3; 8 nucleotides match TRBD2. V dropped 3 bases and J dropped 1; count of bases not matched to a gene: 6. Per germline, CDR1 SNHLY and CDR2 FYNNEI. The CDR3 consists of 16 residues. The CDR3 DNA sequence: TGTGCCAGCAGTGACGAACTAGCGGACCGCACAGATACGCAGTATTTT. Translation gives CASSDELADRTDTQYF.

The chain is built from TRBV18 and TRBJ2-7, with D perhaps matching TRBD2 (6 bases). The V end was cut by 6 bases, the J end by 4 bases, with 10 bases between. This CDR3 spans 12 amino acids. Looked up from germline, CDR1 is KGHSH and CDR2 is LQKENI. CDR3 bases: TGTGCCAGCTCCCAGGAGGGTTACGAGCAGTACTTC. Translation: CASSQEGYEQYF.

The chain joins TRBV28 to TRBJ2-7; perhaps D is TRBD1 or TRBD2 (5 bases each). Deletions cut 5 bases from V and 3 bases from J, with 11 bases between. The germline V gene encodes CDR1 MDHEN and CDR2 SYDVKM. CDR3 length: 13 residues. The CDR3 here is CASSGTSIYEQYF. The CDR3 DNA sequence: TGTGCCAGCAGTGGGACCTCCATCTACGAGCAGTACTTC.

This clone turned up a few times. The V and J genes are TRBV28 and TRBJ2-2; maybe TRBD1 (6 bases). V lost 5 bases and J 5 bases, leaving 15 bases between the germline ends. Germline CDR1 MDHEN, CDR2 SYDVKM. This CDR3 has 15 amino acids. CDR3 sequence (DNA): TGTGCCAGCAGTCCCCCGGGACAAAAAACCGGGGAGCTGTTTTTT. As protein: CASSPPGQKTGELFF.

In its sample, this clone was seen a few times. The V gene is TRBV4-2, the J gene TRBJ2-1, with TRBD2 matching over 11 bases. The germline CDR1 and CDR2 sequences are LGHNA and YNFKEQ. The J segment lost 5 bases and the V segment lost 0 bases, leaving 3 bases of the junction unmatched. The CDR3 runs 16 residues. The CDR3 sequence is CASSQEWGLADNEQFF. The CDR3, as DNA: TGTGCCAGCAGCCAAGAATGGGGACTAGCGGACAATGAGCAGTTCTTC.

The CDR3 nucleotides read TGTGCCATCAGAACCGGGCCCACGAACACCGGGGAGCTGTTTTTT. Translating gives CAIRTGPTNTGELFF. V gene TRBV10-3 combines with J gene TRBJ2-2; no reliable D call. Germline V CDR1 and CDR2: ENHRY, SYGVKD. With 6 bases removed from V and 0 bases from J, the gap between germline ends came to 11 bases. This CDR3 spans 15 amino acids.

The rearrangement links TRBV21-1 to TRBJ1-2; the tabulated D call, TRBD1, remains unverified against the DNA. TRBV21-1 is designated a pseudogene. The CDR3 extends over 15 amino acids. In DNA, the CDR3 is TGTGCCAGCGGGCCAGGGGGGACCCAAAGCTATGGCTACACCTTC. Translating gives CASGPGGTQSYGYTF.

In this sample, this clone turned up a few times. The chain combines TRBV25-1 with TRBJ1-1; no firm D call. The CDR3 is 12 amino acids. V was clipped by 2 bases and J by 1 base, with 2 bases between them. The germline V gene has CDR1 MGHDK and CDR2 SYGVNS. The CDR3 region is CASSEGNTEAFF. CDR3 in DNA: TGTGCCAGCAGTGAAGGGAACACTGAAGCTTTCTTT.

The chain has TRBV27 and TRBJ2-1; TRBD2 matches at 7 bases. The CDR3 is made up of 16 amino acids. Germline-derived CDR1 and CDR2 are MNHEY and SMNVEV (reference sequence). Germline trimming cut 2 bases from V and 3 bases from J; bases unmatched to any gene: 7. The CDR3 DNA is TGTGCCAGCAGTTTAAGGGGACTACATAGCTACAATGAGCAGTTCTTC. Protein sequence: CASSLRGLHSYNEQFF.

A few counts support this clone. V usage is TRBV5-4 and J usage is TRBJ2-5, with D possibly being TRBD1 or TRBD2 (5 bases each). CDR3 size: 14 residues. Between the trimmed V and J ends, which lost 1 base and 1 base, there was a span of 8 bases. CDR1 is SGHNT and CDR2 is YYREEE in the germline V gene (reference sequence). CDR3 DNA: TGTGCCAGCAGCTTGAGGGACGGCCAAGAGACCCAGTACTTC. Its protein is CASSLRDGQETQYF.

The rearrangement joins TRBV6-1 to TRBJ2-7, with unresolved D. This CDR3 has 12 residues. V was trimmed by 3 bases and J by 5 bases, leaving 8 bases between them. The germline CDR1 and CDR2 sequences are MNHNS and SASEGT. CDR3 region: CASSESFHEQYF. Here the CDR3 DNA reads TGTGCCAGCAGTGAGAGTTTCCACGAGCAGTACTTC.

This clone came up a few times. The chain couples TRBV9 to TRBJ1-4, with D hard to call. The CDR3 totals 15 residues. Trimming shortened V by 0 bases and J by 2 bases, and 8 bases separated the two germline ends. Germline assignment: CDR1 SGDLS and CDR2 YYNGEE. The CDR3 coding sequence is TGTGCCAGCAGCGTAGTTGGAGATACTAATGAAAAACTGTTTTTT. Translated, it gives CASSVVGDTNEKLFF.

This clone has more than one count but fewer than ten. The chain employs TRBV15 and TRBJ1-1; D remains unclear. The CDR3 has 14 residues. Trimming took off 0 bases at V and 3 bases at J, with 8 bases between the two ends. The germline V gene encodes CDR1 LNHNV and CDR2 YYDKDF (reference sequence). The CDR3 here is CATSRDMRDTEAFF. The DNA for the CDR3 is TGTGCCACCAGCAGAGATATGAGGGACACTGAAGCTTTCTTT.

The V call is TRBV19, the J call TRBJ2-1; a weak D match, TRBD2 (6 bases). Trimming left V 3 bases short and J 7 bases short, with 13 bases between. The CDR3 is made up of 14 amino acids. Germline V gene lookup returns CDR1 LNHDA and CDR2 SQIVND (reference sequence). The CDR3 nucleotides are TGTGCCAGTAGTATTGGGGGGACCGGGAATGAGCAGTTCTTC. Its protein product is CASSIGGTGNEQFF.

This clone is categorized as large. This sequence joins TRBV7-8 and TRBJ2-7; no definite D call. V shed 1 base and J shed 3 bases, with 7 bases lying between them. CDR3 size: 13 residues. Germline CDR1 is SGHVS and CDR2 is FQNEAQ. CDR3 sequence (DNA): TGTGCCAGCAGCTTAGGTCGCAGCTACGAGCAGTACTTC. Its translation: CASSLGRSYEQYF.